The 15 T cell receptor beta chains presented below share a single source sample, sequenced in a study of T cells in localized non-small cell lung cancer. Measured with immunoSEQ multiplex PCR; TCRdb has only the in-frame clones, and not every one. This table has over 65,000 clones, 84% appearing once. The material sequenced was peripheral blood, taken before any cancer treatment. These receptors came from a female donor over 55 with stage I lung adenocarcinoma.

V usage is TRBV5-4 and J usage is TRBJ2-1; 9 nucleotides line up with TRBD2. The V gene's germline CDR1 is SGHNT and CDR2 YYREEE (reference sequence). CDR3 length: 15 residues. Trimming took 0 bases from V and 6 from J; bases not matched to a gene: 4. In DNA, the CDR3 is TGTGCCAGCAGCTTGGCAAGCGGGGGGAGCAATGAGCAGTTCTTC. It encodes CASSLASGGSNEQFF. Supplemented by reference TRBV5-4 and TRBJ2-1, the full variable domain reads ETGVTQSPTHLIKTRGQQVTLRCSSQSGHNTVSWYQQALGQGPQFIFQYYREEENGRGNFPPRFSGLQFPNYSSELNVNALELDDSALYLCASSLASGGSNEQFFGPGTRLTVL.

This chain connects TRBV27 to TRBJ2-5, with 7 bases fitting TRBD1. Losses at the gene ends were 0 bases for V and 5 bases for J; bases not matched to a gene: 6. This CDR3 is built from 15 residues. Germline loops: CDR1 MNHEY, CDR2 SMNVEV (reference sequence). CDR3 nucleotide sequence: TGTGCCAGCAGTTTATCGCGAGGGGGCCGTGAGACCCAGTACTTC. Protein sequence: CASSLSRGGRETQYF.

The chain joins TRBV6-5 to TRBJ1-5; 7 bases are shared with TRBD1. The CDR3 loop spans 15 amino acids. The V gene end was trimmed by 2 bases and the J gene end by 9 bases; junction bases not matched to a gene: 10. Germline loops: CDR1 MNHEY, CDR2 SVGAGI. The CDR3 loop is CASSYTRDSQSPQHF. The CDR3 nucleotides are TGTGCCAGCAGTTACACCCGGGACAGTCAGTCGCCCCAGCATTTT.

V gene TRBV9 combines with J gene TRBJ2-5; 8 bases are a match to TRBD2. The V gene's germline CDR1 is SGDLS and CDR2 YYNGEE. Unmatched junction bases numbered 3, after V lost 3 bases and J lost 5 bases. The CDR3 runs 13 residues. The CDR3 sequence is CASSARLAETQYF. The CDR3 DNA follows: TGTGCCAGCAGCGCCCGACTAGCGGAGACCCAGTACTTC. The full variable domain, rest sourced from reference TRBV9 and TRBJ2-5, is DSGVTQTPKHLITATGQRVTLRCSPRSGDLSVYWYQQSLDQGLQFLIQYYNGEERAKGNILERFSAQQFPDLHSELNLSSLELGDSALYFCASSARLAETQYFGPGTRLLVL.

The chain has TRBV7-9 and TRBJ2-7, with TRBD1 matching 7 bases. V lost 5 bases, J lost 6 bases, and 19 bases stayed unmatched. From germline, CDR1 is SEHNR and CDR2 FQNEAQ (reference sequence). The CDR3 sequence is 17 residues long. The CDR3 coding sequence is TGTGCCAGCAGCGCTCACCTGACCGGGACAGAATTTAGCGAGCAGTACTTC. Amino acids: CASSAHLTGTEFSEQYF.

The chain employs TRBV19 and TRBJ1-1; TRBD1 is a possible D gene (6 bases). The germline CDR1 and CDR2 sequences are LNHDA and SQIVND (reference sequence). CDR3 length: 19 amino acids. V was shortened by 3 bases and J by 6 bases, with 29 bases between the two germline ends. CDR3 nucleotide sequence: TGTGCCAGTAGTATTGGCCACCAAGCGGGGGGCTTCGGTAGAGCTGAAGCTTTCTTT. It translates to CASSIGHQAGGFGRAEAFF. The whole variable domain, filled in from reference TRBV19 and TRBJ1-1, reads DGGITQSPKYLFRKEGQNVTLSCEQNLNHDAMYWYRQDPGQGLRLIYYSQIVNDFQKGDIAEGYSVSREKKESFPLTVTSAQKNPTAFYLCASSIGHQAGGFGRAEAFFGQGTRLTVV.

The chain has TRBV15 and TRBJ2-3; 8 bases are shared with TRBD2. Germline-derived CDR1 and CDR2 are LNHNV and YYDKDF (reference sequence). The CDR3 extends over 14 amino acids. V shed 8 bases and J 2 bases; nucleotides not matched to a gene: 6. CDR3 sequence reads: CATSAGGNTDTQYF. The CDR3 DNA is TGTGCCACCTCTGCGGGGGGAAACACAGATACGCAGTATTTT.

The chain links TRBV4-3 to TRBJ1-2; 10 nucleotides match TRBD1. This CDR3 is 15 amino acids long. Germline V gene lookup returns CDR1 LGHNA and CDR2 YSLEER. J lost 4 bases, V lost 2 bases, and 4 bases had no gene match. CDR3 DNA: TGCGCCAGCAGCCAAAAAGGACAGGGGGGCTATGGCTACACCTTC. Amino acid sequence: CASSQKGQGGYGYTF.

This clone was detected only a few times. At one end, the junction sequence differs from germline, possibly due to a read error. The genes are TRBV2 and TRBJ1-5; D gene uncertain. Germline V gene lookup returns CDR1 SNHLY and CDR2 FYNNEI. The CDR3 is made up of 12 amino acids. As DNA, the CDR3 is TGTGCCAGCAGTGAGCGTGGGCAGGCCCTATCATTT. As protein: CASSERGQALSF.

V is TRBV12-5 and J is TRBJ1-2; 8 nucleotides align to TRBD1. The CDR3 is made up of 17 amino acids. V lost 5 bases to trimming and J lost 4 bases; unmatched junction nucleotides: 15. CDR1 is LGHNT and CDR2 is FRNRAP in the germline V gene. The CDR3 DNA follows: TGTGCTAGTGGTATCCTACGGGCAGGGGGCGGAGGCTATGGCTACACCTTC. It translates to CASGILRAGGGGYGYTF.

The CDR3 bases are TGCGCCAGCAGCCCAGGCGTGGGACTCAATAATTCACCCCTCCACTTT. This gives the protein CASSPGVGLNNSPLHF. The chain has TRBV5-1 and TRBJ1-6, with TRBD1 as a possible D gene (5 bases). This CDR3 is 16 amino acids long. The germline V and J ends were trimmed by 4 bases and 5 bases, with 16 bases remaining between them. Germline-derived CDR1 and CDR2 are SGHRS and YFSETQ. The complete variable domain, with remaining parts taken from reference TRBV5-1 and TRBJ1-6, reads KAGVTQTPRYLIKTRGQQVTLSCSPISGHRSVSWYQQTPGQGLQFLFEYFSETQRNKGNFPGRFSGRQFSNSRSEMNVSTLELGDSALYLCASSPGVGLNNSPLHFGNGTRLTVT.

CDR3 sequence (DNA): TGTGCCAGCAGCTTGGCCGGGAACGGTCAGCCCCAGCATTTT. Protein: CASSLAGNGQPQHF. This chain uses TRBV5-4 with TRBJ1-5; no reliable D call. The CDR3 is 14 amino acids. With 0 bases removed from V and 6 bases from J, the gap between germline ends came to 10 bases. Germline CDR1 is SGHNT and CDR2 is YYREEE (reference sequence).

The V gene is TRBV5-1, the J gene TRBJ1-1; 9 nucleotides line up with TRBD1. With V trimmed by 3 bases and J by 3 bases, 3 bases remained unmatched. Germline V gene data show CDR1 as SGHRS and CDR2 as YFSETQ. This CDR3 has 14 residues. The CDR3 sequence is CASSSTGGDTEAFF. In DNA form, the CDR3 reads TGCGCCAGCAGCTCTACAGGGGGCGACACTGAAGCTTTCTTT.

The gene calls are TRBV9 and TRBJ2-3; D perhaps matches TRBD2 (6 bases). This CDR3 has 15 residues. V shed 0 bases and J shed 4 bases, with 12 bases lying between them. CDR1 and CDR2 from the germline V gene are SGDLS and YYNGEE. The CDR3 coding sequence is TGTGCCAGCAGCGTAGGGGCGGGAAGGCCAGATACGCAGTATTTT. The encoded protein is CASSVGAGRPDTQYF.

The chain couples TRBV7-2 to TRBJ2-7; a possible D gene is TRBD2 (6 bases). V gave up 1 base and J gave up 3 bases, with 16 bases separating them. The CDR3 is made up of 16 amino acids. The V gene's germline CDR1 is SGHTA and CDR2 FQGNSA. CDR3 bases: TGTGCCAGCAGCTTAGTCTGGCGGGGAACCCACTACGAGCAGTACTTC. Translated: CASSLVWRGTHYEQYF.